The T cell receptor (beta chain) under discussion was sequenced for a study of control samples from healthy donors and cancer patients. Repertoires were generated with immunoSEQ multiplex PCR, while TCRdb's copy carries only in-frame clones and drops some. Counted here are around 120,000 clones, more than 85% occurring once; the ten biggest clones make up roughly 2.7%. This receptor was obtained from a man under 40 in good health. Sequenced: blood.

This chain's CDR3 is CATSNVHRDTEAFF. CDR3 sequence (DNA): TGTGCCACCAGTAACGTCCACCGGGACACTGAAGCTTTCTTT. The rearrangement uses TRBV5-5 and TRBJ1-1; D gene ambiguous. CDR1 is SGHKS and CDR2 is YYEKEE in the germline V gene (reference sequence). Trimming stripped 9 bases from V and 3 bases from J, with 18 bases between. CDR3 size: 14 residues.